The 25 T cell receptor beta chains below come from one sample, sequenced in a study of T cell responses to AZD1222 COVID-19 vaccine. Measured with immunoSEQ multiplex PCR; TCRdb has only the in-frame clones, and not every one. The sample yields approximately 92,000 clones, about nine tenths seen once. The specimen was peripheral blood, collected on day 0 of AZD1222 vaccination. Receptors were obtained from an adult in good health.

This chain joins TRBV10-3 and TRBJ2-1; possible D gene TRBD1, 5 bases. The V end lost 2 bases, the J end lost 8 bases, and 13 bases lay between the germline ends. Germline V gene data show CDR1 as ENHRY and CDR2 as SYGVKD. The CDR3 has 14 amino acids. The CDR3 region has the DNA TGTGCCATCAGTGAGGGGGCTAGTGAGGATGAGCAGTTCTTC. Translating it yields CAISEGASEDEQFF.

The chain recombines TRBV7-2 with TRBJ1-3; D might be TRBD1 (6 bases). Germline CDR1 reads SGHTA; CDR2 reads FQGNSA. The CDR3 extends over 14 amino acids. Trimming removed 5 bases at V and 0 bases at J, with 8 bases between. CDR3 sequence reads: CASSTDSSGNTIYF. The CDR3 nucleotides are TGTGCCAGCAGCACGGACAGCTCTGGAAACACCATATATTTT.

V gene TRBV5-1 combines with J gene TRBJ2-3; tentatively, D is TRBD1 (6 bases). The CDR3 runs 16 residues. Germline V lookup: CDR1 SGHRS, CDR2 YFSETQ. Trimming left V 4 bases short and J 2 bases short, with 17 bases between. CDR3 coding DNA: TGCGCCAGCAGCCTGACAGGTGAAGTCGTCACAGATACGCAGTATTTT. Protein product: CASSLTGEVVTDTQYF.

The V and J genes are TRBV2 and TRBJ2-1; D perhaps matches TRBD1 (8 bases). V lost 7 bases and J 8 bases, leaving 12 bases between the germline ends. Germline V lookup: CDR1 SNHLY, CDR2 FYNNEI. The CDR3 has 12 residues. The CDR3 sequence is CASKTGGDEQFF. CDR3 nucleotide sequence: TGTGCCAGCAAAACAGGGGGGGATGAGCAGTTCTTC.

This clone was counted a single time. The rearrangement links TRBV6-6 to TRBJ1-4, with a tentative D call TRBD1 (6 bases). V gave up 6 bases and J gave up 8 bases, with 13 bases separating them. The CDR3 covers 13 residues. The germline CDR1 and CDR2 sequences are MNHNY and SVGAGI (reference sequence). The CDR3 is CASSRTGNEKLFF. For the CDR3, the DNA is TGTGCCAGCAGCCGCACAGGGAACGAAAAACTGTTTTTT.

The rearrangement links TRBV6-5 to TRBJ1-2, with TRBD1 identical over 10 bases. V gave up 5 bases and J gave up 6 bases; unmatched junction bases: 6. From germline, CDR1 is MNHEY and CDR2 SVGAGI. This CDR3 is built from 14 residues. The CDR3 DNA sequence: TGTGCCAGCAGTCCTGACAGGGGGCCGAATGGCTACACCTTC. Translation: CASSPDRGPNGYTF.

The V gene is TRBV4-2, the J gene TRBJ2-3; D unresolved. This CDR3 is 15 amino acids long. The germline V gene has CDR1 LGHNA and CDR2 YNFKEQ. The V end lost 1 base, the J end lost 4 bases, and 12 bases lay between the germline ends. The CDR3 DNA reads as TGTGCCAGCAGCCAAGCTTCGAGTTCCGCAGATACGCAGTATTTT. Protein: CASSQASSSADTQYF.

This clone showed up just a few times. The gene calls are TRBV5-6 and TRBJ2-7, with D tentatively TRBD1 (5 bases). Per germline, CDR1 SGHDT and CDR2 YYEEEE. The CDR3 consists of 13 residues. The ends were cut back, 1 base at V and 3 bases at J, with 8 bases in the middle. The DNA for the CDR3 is TGTGCCAGCAGCTTGATCAGGGACTACGAGCAGTACTTC. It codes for CASSLIRDYEQYF.

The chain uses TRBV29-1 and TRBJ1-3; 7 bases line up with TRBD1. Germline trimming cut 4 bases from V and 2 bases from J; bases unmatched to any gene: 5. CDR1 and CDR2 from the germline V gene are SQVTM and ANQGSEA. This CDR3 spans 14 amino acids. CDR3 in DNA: TGCAGCGTTGGGGTCACAGGGGCTGGAAACACCATATATTTT. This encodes CSVGVTGAGNTIYF.

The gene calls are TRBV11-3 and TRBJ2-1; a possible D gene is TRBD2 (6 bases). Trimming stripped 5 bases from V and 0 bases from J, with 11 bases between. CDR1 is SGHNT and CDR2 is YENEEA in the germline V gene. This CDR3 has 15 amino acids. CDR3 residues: CASSSGRSSYNEQFF. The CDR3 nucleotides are TGTGCCAGCAGCAGTGGGAGGAGCTCCTACAATGAGCAGTTCTTC.

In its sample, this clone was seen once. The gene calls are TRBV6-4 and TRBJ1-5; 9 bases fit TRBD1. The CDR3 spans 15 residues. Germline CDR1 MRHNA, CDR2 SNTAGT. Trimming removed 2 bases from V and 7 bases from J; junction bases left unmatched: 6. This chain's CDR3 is CASSDVPGQGQPQHF. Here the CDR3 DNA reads TGTGCCAGCAGTGACGTCCCGGGACAGGGACAGCCCCAGCATTTT.

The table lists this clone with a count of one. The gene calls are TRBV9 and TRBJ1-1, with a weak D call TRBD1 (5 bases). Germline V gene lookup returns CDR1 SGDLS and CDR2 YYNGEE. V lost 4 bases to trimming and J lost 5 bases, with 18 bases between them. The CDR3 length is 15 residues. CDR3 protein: CASSTRPGTGTEAFF. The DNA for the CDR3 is TGTGCCAGCAGCACCCGCCCGGGGACGGGGACTGAAGCTTTCTTT.

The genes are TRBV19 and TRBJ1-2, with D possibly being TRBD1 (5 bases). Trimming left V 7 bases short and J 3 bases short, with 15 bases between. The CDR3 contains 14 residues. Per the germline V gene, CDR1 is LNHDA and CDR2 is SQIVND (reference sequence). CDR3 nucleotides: TGTGCCAGTACCGAGGGGACGTTCGACTATGGCTACACCTTC. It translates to CASTEGTFDYGYTF. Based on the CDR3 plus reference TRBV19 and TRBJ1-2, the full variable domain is DGGITQSPKYLFRKEGQNVTLSCEQNLNHDAMYWYRQDPGQGLRLIYYSQIVNDFQKGDIAEGYSVSREKKESFPLTVTSAQKNPTAFYLCASTEGTFDYGYTFGSGTRLTVV.

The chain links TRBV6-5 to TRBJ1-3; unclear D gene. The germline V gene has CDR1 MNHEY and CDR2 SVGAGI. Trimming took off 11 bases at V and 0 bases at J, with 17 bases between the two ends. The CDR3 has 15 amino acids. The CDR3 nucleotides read TGTGCCCGACGGTGGGTCCTCCGCTCTGGAAACACCATATATTTT. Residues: CARRWVLRSGNTIYF.

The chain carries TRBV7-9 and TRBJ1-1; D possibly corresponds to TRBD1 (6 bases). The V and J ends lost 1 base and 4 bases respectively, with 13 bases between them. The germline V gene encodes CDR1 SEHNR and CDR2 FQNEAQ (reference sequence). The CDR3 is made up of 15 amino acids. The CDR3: CASSLVGGRGTEAFF. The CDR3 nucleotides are TGTGCCAGCAGCTTAGTCGGGGGCCGGGGCACTGAAGCTTTCTTT.

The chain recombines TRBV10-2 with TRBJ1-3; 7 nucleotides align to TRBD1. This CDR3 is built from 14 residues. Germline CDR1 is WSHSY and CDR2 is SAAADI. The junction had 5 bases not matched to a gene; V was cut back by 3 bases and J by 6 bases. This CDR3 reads CASSEQGTENTIYF. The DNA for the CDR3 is TGCGCCAGCAGTGAACAGGGGACAGAAAACACCATATATTTT.

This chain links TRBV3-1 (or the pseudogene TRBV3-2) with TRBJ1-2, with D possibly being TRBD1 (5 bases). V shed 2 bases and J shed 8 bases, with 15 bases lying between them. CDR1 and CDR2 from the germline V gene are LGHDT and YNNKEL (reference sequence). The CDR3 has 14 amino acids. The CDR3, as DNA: TGTGCCAGCAGCCAATCCGCGGAAGGGGCCGGCTACACCTTC. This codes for CASSQSAEGAGYTF.

CDR3 region: CASSTLAGGLNIQYF. The CDR3 nucleotides are TGTGCCAGTAGTACTTTAGCGGGAGGGTTAAACATTCAGTACTTC. J is TRBJ2-4 and V is TRBV19; 11 bases are shared with TRBD2. The V and J ends lost 4 bases and 6 bases, in that order; junction bases with no gene match: 5. Germline V CDR1 and CDR2: LNHDA, SQIVND (reference sequence). The CDR3 sequence is 15 residues long.

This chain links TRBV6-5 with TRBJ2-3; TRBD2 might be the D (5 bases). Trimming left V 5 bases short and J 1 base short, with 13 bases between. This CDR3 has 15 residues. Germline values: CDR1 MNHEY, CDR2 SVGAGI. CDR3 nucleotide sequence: TGTGCCAGCAGTCTCAGGCACGGGGGCACAGATACGCAGTATTTT. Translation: CASSLRHGGTDTQYF.

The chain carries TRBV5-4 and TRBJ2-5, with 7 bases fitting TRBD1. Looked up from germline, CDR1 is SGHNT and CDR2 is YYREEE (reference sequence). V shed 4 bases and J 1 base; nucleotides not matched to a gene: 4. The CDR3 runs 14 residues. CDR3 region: CASSPGQAQETQYF. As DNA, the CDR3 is TGTGCCAGCAGCCCCGGACAGGCCCAAGAGACCCAGTACTTC.

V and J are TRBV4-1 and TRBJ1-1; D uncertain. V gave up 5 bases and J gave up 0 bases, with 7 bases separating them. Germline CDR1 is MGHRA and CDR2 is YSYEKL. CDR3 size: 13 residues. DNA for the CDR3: TGCGCCAGCAGCAGGGTCTTGAACACTGAAGCTTTCTTT. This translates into CASSRVLNTEAFF.

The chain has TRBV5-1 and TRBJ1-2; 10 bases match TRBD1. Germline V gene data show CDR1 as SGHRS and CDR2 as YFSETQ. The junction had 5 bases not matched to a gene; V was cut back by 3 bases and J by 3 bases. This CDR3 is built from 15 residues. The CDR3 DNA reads TGCGCCAGCAGCTGGGGGACAGGGGCGGACTATGGCTACACCTTC. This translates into CASSWGTGADYGYTF.

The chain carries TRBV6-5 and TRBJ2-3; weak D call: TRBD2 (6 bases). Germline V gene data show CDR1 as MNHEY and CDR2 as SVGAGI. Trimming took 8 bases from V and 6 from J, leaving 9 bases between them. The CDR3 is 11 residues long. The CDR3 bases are TGTGCCAGCTCCCGGGGGGATACGCAGTATTTT. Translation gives CASSRGDTQYF.

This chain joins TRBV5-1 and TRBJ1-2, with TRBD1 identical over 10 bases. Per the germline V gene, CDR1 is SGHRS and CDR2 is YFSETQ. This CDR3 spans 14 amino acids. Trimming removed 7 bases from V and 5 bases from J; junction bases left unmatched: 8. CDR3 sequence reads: CASRRDRGAYGYTF. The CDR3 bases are TGCGCCAGCCGCCGGGACAGGGGTGCTTATGGCTACACCTTC.

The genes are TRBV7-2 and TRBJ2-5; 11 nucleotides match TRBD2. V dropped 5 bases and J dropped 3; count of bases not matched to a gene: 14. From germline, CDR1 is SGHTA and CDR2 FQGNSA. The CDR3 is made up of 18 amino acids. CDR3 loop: CASSPRMGLAGGEETQYF. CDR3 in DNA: TGTGCCAGCAGCCCCCGAATGGGGCTAGCGGGAGGAGAAGAGACCCAGTACTTC. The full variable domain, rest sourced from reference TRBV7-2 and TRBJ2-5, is GAGVSQSPSNKVTEKGKDVELRCDPISGHTALYWYRQSLGQGLEFLIYFQGNSAPDKSGLPSDRFSAERTGGSVSTLTIQRTQQEDSAVYLCASSPRMGLAGGEETQYFGPGTRLLVL.